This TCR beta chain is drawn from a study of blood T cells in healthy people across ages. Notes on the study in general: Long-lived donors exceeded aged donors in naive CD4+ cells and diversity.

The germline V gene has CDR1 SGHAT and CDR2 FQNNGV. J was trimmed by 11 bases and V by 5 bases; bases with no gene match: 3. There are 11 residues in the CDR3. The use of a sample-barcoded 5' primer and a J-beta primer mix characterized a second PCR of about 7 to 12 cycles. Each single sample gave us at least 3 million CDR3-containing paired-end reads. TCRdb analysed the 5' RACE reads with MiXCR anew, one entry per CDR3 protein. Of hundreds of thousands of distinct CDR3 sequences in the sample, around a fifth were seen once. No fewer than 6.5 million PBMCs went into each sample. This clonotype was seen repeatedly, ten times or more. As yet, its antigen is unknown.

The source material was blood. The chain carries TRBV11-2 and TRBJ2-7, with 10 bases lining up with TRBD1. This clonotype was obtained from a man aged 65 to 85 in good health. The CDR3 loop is CASSQGTGEYF. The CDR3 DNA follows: TGTGCCAGCAGCCAGGGGACAGGGGAGTACTTC.